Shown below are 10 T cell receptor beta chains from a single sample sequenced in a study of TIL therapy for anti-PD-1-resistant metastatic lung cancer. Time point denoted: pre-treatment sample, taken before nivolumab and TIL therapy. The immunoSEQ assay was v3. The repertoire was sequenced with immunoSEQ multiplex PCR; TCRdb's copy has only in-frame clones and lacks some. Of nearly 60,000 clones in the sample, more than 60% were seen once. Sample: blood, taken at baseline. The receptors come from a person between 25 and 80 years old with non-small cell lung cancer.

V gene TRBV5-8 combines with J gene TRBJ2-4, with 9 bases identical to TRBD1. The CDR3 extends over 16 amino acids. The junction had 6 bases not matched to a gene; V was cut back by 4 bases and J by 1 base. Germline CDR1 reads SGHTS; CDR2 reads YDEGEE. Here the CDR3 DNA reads TGTGCCAGCAGCACGGGACAGGGTGGCGCCAAAAACATTCAGTACTTC. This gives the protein CASSTGQGGAKNIQYF.

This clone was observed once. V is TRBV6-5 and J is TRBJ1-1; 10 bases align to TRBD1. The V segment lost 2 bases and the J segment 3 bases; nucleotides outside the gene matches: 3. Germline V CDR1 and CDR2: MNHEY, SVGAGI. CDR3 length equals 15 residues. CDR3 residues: CASSYKGTGDTEAFF. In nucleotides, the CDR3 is TGTGCCAGCAGTTACAAAGGGACAGGGGACACTGAAGCTTTCTTT.

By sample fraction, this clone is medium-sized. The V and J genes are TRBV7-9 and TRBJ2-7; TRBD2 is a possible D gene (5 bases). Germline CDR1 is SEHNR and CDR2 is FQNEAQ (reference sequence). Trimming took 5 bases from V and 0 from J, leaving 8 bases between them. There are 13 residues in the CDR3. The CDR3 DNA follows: TGTGCCAGCAGCGGACTTCGCTCCTACGAGCAGTACTTC. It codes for CASSGLRSYEQYF.

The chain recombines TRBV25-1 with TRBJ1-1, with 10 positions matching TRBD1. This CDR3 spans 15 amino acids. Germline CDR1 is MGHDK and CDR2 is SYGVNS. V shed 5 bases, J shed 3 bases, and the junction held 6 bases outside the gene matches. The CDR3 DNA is TGTGCCAGCAGTAAATCCGGGACAGGGGACACTGAAGCTTTCTTT. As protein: CASSKSGTGDTEAFF.

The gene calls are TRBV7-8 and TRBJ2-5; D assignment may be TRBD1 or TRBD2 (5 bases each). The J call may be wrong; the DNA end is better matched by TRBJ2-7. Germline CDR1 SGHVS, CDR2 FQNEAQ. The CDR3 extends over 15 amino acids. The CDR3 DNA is TGTGCCAGCAGCTTACGAAGCGGACACTCCTACGAGCAGTACTTC. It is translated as CASSLRSGHSYEQYF.

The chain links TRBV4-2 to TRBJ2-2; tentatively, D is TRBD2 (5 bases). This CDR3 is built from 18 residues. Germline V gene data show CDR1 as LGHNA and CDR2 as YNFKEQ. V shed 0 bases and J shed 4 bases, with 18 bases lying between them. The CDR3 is CASSQDQPEVAFTGELFF. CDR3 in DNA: TGTGCCAGCAGCCAAGACCAGCCGGAGGTGGCCTTCACCGGGGAGCTGTTTTTT.

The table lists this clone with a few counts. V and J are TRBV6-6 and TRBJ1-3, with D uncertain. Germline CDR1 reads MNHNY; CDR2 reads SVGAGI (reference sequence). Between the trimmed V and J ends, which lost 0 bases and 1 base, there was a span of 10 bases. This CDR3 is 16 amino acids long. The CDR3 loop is CASSYSMVGSGNTIYF. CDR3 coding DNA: TGTGCCAGCAGTTACTCGATGGTAGGGTCTGGAAACACCATATATTTT.

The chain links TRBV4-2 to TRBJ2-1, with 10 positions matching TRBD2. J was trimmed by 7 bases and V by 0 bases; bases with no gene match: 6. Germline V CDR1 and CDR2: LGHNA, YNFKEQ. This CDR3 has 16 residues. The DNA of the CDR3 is TGTGCCAGCAGCCAAGACGGGACTAGCGAGCCGAATGAGCAGTTCTTC. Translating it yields CASSQDGTSEPNEQFF.

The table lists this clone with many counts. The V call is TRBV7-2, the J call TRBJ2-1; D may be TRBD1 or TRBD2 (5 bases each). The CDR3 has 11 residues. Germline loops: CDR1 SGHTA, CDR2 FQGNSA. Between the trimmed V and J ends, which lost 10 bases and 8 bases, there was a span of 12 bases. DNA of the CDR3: TGTGCCACCCACGGGACCGATGAGCAGTTCTTC. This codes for CATHGTDEQFF.

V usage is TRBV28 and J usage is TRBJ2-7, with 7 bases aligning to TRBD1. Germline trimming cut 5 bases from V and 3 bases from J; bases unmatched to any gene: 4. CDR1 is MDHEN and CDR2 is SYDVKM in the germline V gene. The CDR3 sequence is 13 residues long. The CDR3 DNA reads TGTGCCAGCAGTAAGGGACAGTTCTACGAGCAGTACTTC. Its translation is CASSKGQFYEQYF.